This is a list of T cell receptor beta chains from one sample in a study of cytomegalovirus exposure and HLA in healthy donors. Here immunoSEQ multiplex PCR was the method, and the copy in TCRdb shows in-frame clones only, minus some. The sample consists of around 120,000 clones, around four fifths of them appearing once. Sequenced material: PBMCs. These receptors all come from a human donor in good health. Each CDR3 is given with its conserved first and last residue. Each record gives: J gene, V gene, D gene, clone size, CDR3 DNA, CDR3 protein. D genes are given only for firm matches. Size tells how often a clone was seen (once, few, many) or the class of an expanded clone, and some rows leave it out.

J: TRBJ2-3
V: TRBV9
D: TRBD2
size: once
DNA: TGTGCCAGCAGCGTAGGTCCGGGGGGGAGAGATACGCAGTATTTT
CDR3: CASSVGPGGRDTQYF

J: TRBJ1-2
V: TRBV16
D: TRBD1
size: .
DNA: TGTGCCAGCAGCCAAGGACAGGGGGCTGCTGGCTACACCTTC
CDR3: CASSQGQGAAGYTF

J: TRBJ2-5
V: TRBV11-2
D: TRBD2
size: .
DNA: TGTGCCAGCAGCCGTGGGGCGGGGGGAGTACAAGAGACCCAGTACTTC
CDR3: CASSRGAGGVQETQYF

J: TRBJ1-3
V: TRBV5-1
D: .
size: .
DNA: TGCGCCAGCAGCTTGGACGTGGCCGACTCTGGAAACACCATATATTTT
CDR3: CASSLDVADSGNTIYF

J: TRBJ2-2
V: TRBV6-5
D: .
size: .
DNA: TGTGCCAGCAGTTGGGCTATGGGTGGCACCGGGGAGCTGTTTTTT
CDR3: CASSWAMGGTGELFF

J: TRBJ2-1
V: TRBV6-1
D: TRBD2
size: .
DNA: TGTGCCAGCAGCCAAGATCCGGGGGGGCCCAATGAGCAGTTCTTC
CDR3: CASSQDPGGPNEQFF

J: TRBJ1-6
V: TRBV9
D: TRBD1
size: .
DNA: TGTGCCAGCAGCGGAGGACAGGGGAGGTCCTATAATTCACCCCTCCACTTT
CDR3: CASSGGQGRSYNSPLHF

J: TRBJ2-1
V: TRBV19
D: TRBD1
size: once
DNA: TGTGCCAGTAGTTCGGGACAGGTAGGAAATGAGCAGTTCTTC
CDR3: CASSSGQVGNEQFF

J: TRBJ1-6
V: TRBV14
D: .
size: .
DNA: TGTGCCAGCAGCAGGCAGGGATTCTATAATTCACCCCTCCACTTT
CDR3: CASSRQGFYNSPLHF

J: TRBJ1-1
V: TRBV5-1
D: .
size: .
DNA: TGCGCCAGCAGCTTCAAGATCGGGGGGCTGAGGACTGAAGCTTTCTTT
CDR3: CASSFKIGGLRTEAFF

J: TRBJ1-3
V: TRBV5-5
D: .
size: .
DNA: TGTGCCAGCAGCTTGGGTGAGGGAGCAGTTGGAAACACCATATATTTT
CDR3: CASSLGEGAVGNTIYF

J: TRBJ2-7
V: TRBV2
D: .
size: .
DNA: TGTGCCAGCAGTCCCCGGTCCGAGCAGTACTTC
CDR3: CASSPRSEQYF

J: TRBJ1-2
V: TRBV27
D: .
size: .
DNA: TGTGCCAGCAGTTTCTTCCGGACAGCTAACTATGGCTACACCTTC
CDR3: CASSFFRTANYGYTF

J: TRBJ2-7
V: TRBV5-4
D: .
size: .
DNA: TGTGCCAGCAGCTGGGATAGCGGATTCGCCTACGAGCAGTACTTC
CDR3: CASSWDSGFAYEQYF

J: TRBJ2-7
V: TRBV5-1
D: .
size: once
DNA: TGCGCCAGCAGCGTGAGAGTTTTGTCTAGGACACAATCCTACGAGCAGTACTTC
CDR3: CASSVRVLSRTQSYEQYF

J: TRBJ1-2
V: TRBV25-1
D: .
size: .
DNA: .
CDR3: CASSEYFGAGEANYGYTF

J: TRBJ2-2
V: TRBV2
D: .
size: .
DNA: TGTGCCAGCAGTGATTTGGTCAGGGAGGCCGGGGAGCTGTTTTTT
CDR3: CASSDLVREAGELFF

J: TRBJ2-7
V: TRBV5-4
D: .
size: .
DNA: TGTGCCAGCAGCTACCAGGGTGGAGTCTACGAGCAGTACTTC
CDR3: CASSYQGGVYEQYF